This section outlines one TCR beta chain sequence together with its context. Its antigen is unknown. The sample is drawn from a study of T cell repertoires in cytomegalovirus infection. Study summary: A matching HLA type, together with CMV infection, was signaled by public TCR beta signatures.

General observations from the study: The study found HLA-C-restricted CMV-specific TCR beta clonotypes dominating the ex vivo response. Cumulative frequency (of public TCR beta family members) identified carriers of CMV plus the relevant HLA.

After removal of 5 bases from V and 5 bases from J, the junction contained 14 bases not matched to a gene. The CDR3 is 16 amino acids. The germline CDR1 and CDR2 sequences are DFQATT and SNEGSKA (reference sequence). TCRdb independently ran MiXCR on the reads; one entry per CDR3 protein. Of approximately 140,000 distinct CDR3 sequences in the sample, about 6.1% are singletons; the top ten hold about a sixth. The sequence was collected from a human donor in good health (CMV status not recorded). Some clones in this sample may be carry-over from other donors' samples. The V gene is TRBV20-1, the J gene TRBJ1-1, with 10 bases lining up with TRBD1. Material for sequencing was PBMCs. The CDR3 reads CSAATGGKGVMTEAFF. The CDR3 nucleotides read TGCAGTGCTGCGACAGGGGGCAAGGGGGTAATGACTGAAGCTTTCTTT.